The 9 T cell receptor beta chains below were found in one sample sequenced in a study of neurological immune-mediated disorders. TCRdb fed the 5' RACE reads into MiXCR, producing one record per CDR3 protein. The profile shows more than 20,000 distinct CDR3 sequences, roughly 13% of them singletons. The sequenced sample consisted of PBMCs. The receptors originated from a middle-aged woman with HTLV-1-associated myelopathy (HAM/TSP).

The chain couples TRBV7-2 to TRBJ2-1, with D possibly TRBD2 on 6 matching bases. The CDR3 is 15 amino acids. Trimming stripped 5 bases from V and 3 bases from J, with 14 bases between. CDR1 SGHTA and CDR2 FQGNSA come from the germline V gene. The DNA for the CDR3 is TGTGCCAGCAGCCCGCAGCGGGCGGGCTACAATGAGCAGTTCTTC. It codes for CASSPQRAGYNEQFF.

This clonotype was detected many times. V gene TRBV4-3 combines with J gene TRBJ2-3, with a tentative D call TRBD1 (6 bases). V lost 0 bases and J lost 5, with 9 bases in between. The germline gives CDR1 LGHNA, CDR2 YSLEER. The length of the CDR3 is 14 residues. As DNA, the CDR3 is TGCGCCAGCAGCCAAGATCAAGGGGGAGATACGCAGTATTTT. It yields the protein CASSQDQGGDTQYF.

Ten or more counts support this clonotype. This rearrangement joins TRBV7-2 to TRBJ1-6, with D unclear. The length of the CDR3 is 14 residues. Germline CDR1 and CDR2: SGHTA and FQGNSA. Trimming took 2 bases from V and 9 from J, leaving 11 bases between them. The CDR3 loop reads CASSLTVVASPLHF. In nucleotides, the CDR3 is TGTGCCAGCAGCTTAACAGTAGTGGCTTCACCCCTCCACTTT.

There are many counts of this clonotype. The V call is TRBV15, the J call TRBJ2-3; D is tentatively TRBD1 or TRBD2 (6 bases each). Between the trimmed V and J ends, which lost 2 bases and 3 bases, there was a span of 15 bases. The CDR3 sequence is 16 residues long. Germline CDR1 and CDR2: LNHNV and YYDKDF (reference sequence). CDR3 region: CATSRLRGRGTDTQYF. The CDR3 DNA reads TGTGCCACCAGCAGATTGCGGGGAAGGGGGACAGATACGCAGTATTTT.

This clonotype has at least ten counts. The rearrangement links TRBV9 to TRBJ2-7, with TRBD1 matching 9 bases. CDR3 length: 17 amino acids. Losses at the gene ends were 0 bases for V and 3 bases for J; bases not matched to a gene: 10. In germline, CDR1 is SGDLS, CDR2 YYNGEE. The CDR3 DNA sequence: TGTGCCAGCAGCGTAGCTGAGGAGACAGGGGGGGGCTACGAGCAGTACGTC. Translation: CASSVAEETGGGYEQYV.

This clonotype came up many times. The chain couples TRBV29-1 to TRBJ1-1, with D hard to call. Looked up from germline, CDR1 is SQVTM and CDR2 is ANQGSEA. The CDR3 sequence is 13 residues long. The V and J ends lost 8 bases and 2 bases respectively, with 15 bases between them. The CDR3 DNA follows: TGCAGCCCCCGGGGAAACCTTAACACTGAAGCTTTCTTT. It is translated as CSPRGNLNTEAFF.

This rearrangement joins TRBV12-3 or TRBV12-4 to TRBJ2-5, with D tentatively TRBD1 or TRBD2 (7 bases each). V lost 6 bases, J lost 4 bases, and 15 bases lay in between. The CDR3 length is 14 residues. Here the CDR3 DNA reads TGTGCCAGCAGCCCAGGGGGGGCCGGAGAGACCCAGTACTTC. It translates to CASSPGGAGETQYF.

This clonotype came up many times. DNA of the CDR3: TGTGCCAGCAGTCAGCTAGGCTCCACCGGGGAGCTGTTTTTT. This encodes CASSQLGSTGELFF. The rearrangement joins TRBV5-5 to TRBJ2-2, with D uncertain. Per germline, CDR1 SGHKS and CDR2 YYEKEE (reference sequence). This CDR3 contains 14 residues. Trimming pared 5 bases from V and 4 bases from J, leaving 12 bases between.

This clonotype was counted ten times or more. The chain combines TRBV20-1 with TRBJ1-2; D is perhaps TRBD1 (5 bases). Per germline, CDR1 DFQATT and CDR2 SNEGSKA (reference sequence). This CDR3 has 19 residues. Trimming pared 6 bases from V and 7 bases from J, leaving 36 bases between. The CDR3 coding sequence is TGCAGTGCCAAGAGCGGGGCAGGGCGATTCGGGAGGTTGAGTATTGGCTACACCTTC. Translating it yields CSAKSGAGRFGRLSIGYTF.